This T cell receptor (beta chain) was recorded in a study of T cells after yellow fever vaccination. Trimming removed 0 bases at V and 2 bases at J, with 18 bases between. Germline V lookup: CDR1 LGHNA, CDR2 YSLEER. The CDR3 loop spans 18 amino acids. TCRdb independently ran MiXCR on the 5' RACE reads; one entry per CDR3 protein. The table records hundreds of thousands of distinct CDR3 sequences, over 8% of them present only once. This clonotype was observed a handful of times. This rearrangement joins TRBV4-3 to TRBJ2-3; D possibly matches TRBD1 or TRBD2 (5 bases each). The sample in question was PBMCs, obtained on the day of the first yellow fever vaccination. This clonotype originated in a man aged 18-30 years who received the YFV17D yellow fever vaccine. This CDR3 is CASSQELRIGGPTDTQYF. The CDR3, as DNA: TGCGCCAGCAGCCAAGAATTGCGTATTGGGGGACCCACAGATACGCAGTATTTT.